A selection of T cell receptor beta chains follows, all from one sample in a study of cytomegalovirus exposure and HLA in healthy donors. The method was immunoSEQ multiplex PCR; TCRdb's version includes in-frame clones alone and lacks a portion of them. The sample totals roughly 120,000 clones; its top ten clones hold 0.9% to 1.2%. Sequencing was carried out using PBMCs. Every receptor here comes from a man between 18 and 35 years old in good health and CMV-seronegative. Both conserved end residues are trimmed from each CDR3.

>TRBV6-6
ASSVDRLVAF
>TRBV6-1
ASSEGHRSYGYT
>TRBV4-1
ASSDEIGNYEYSYEQY
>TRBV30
AWGEPGLALREQF
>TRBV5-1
ASTRGEGRSYNEQF
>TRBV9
ASSASDSHQPI
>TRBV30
ACYSTEGYT
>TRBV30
AWSPVGGGLYGYT
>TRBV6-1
AIRDFWKPQH
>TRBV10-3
AISVRTRRFYEQY
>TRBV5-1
ASSSLGDREPYGYT
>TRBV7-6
ASSFEGGTDTQY
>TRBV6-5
ASSRTGSTYEQY
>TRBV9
ASSAGTSGSSTDTQY
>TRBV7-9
ASSAGQPYEQY
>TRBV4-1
ASSVPGTEMNTEAF
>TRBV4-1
ASSPNPVGQPINYGYT
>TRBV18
ASSGFGTGTNEQF
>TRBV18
ASSPQGSSYEQY
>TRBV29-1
SGVGRDNEKLF
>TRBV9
ASSGRQGINEQY
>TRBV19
ASSRQGYNEQF
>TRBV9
ASSSRVGRGFVRETQY
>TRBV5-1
ASSLAGEAWSGNTIY
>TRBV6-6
ASSYSPGNGNQPQH
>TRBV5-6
ASSQRGILETQY
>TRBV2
ASSERGGAYNEQF
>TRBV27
ASSLGSGTAGELF
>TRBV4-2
ASSQGVREGYEQY
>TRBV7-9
ASSLATGELYNYGYT
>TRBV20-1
SAAGALEAF